The 21 T cell receptor beta chains below all came from one sample that was sequenced in a study of Graves' ophthalmopathy and Graves' hyperthyroidism. Transcripts of RNA were the source for amplifying TCR beta CDR3 regions. HTBI-primed RT-PCR formed the first round, and a multiplex PCR formed the second. TCRdb fed the multiplex PCR reads into MiXCR, producing one record per CDR3 protein. The data contain roughly 1.1 million distinct CDR3 sequences, about 40% of them singletons. The sample taken for sequencing was peripheral blood or thyroid tissue (not recorded which). The receptors come from an adult man with Graves' hyperthyroidism.

This clonotype was counted at least ten times. The rearrangement links TRBV11-2 to TRBJ1-4; D is undetermined. V dropped 4 bases and J dropped 9 bases, with 15 bases sitting between them. This CDR3 has 14 residues. CDR1 and CDR2 (germline): SGHAT, FQNNGV. As DNA, the CDR3 is TGTGCCAGCAGCTCGGCCCCGACGGGTAAAAAACTGTTTTTT. Its protein is CASSSAPTGKKLFF.

This clonotype appeared many times. The chain employs TRBV20-1 and TRBJ2-5; D is perhaps TRBD2 (5 bases). Looked up from germline, CDR1 is DFQATT and CDR2 is SNEGSKA (reference sequence). V gave up 1 base and J gave up 7 bases, with 7 bases separating them. This CDR3 contains 11 residues. CDR3 coding DNA: TGCAGTGCTAGAGGCGGGTCGACCCAGTACTTC. This encodes CSARGGSTQYF.

This clonotype was detected ten times or more. The chain combines TRBV29-1 with TRBJ2-5; D is ambiguous. The germline V gene encodes CDR1 SQVTM and CDR2 ANQGSEA. Trimming cost V 2 bases and J 2 bases, with 6 bases left between them. CDR3 length equals 12 residues. Written as DNA, the CDR3 is TGCAGCGTTGAAAGCCAGCAAGAGACCCAGTACTTC. Its protein is CSVESQQETQYF.

In this sample, this clonotype turned up many times. The genes are TRBV20-1 and TRBJ2-7; D tentatively fits TRBD1 or TRBD2 (5 bases each). V was clipped by 7 bases and J by 7 bases, with 26 bases between them. From germline, CDR1 is DFQATT and CDR2 SNEGSKA (reference sequence). The CDR3 length is 15 residues. As DNA, the CDR3 is TGCAGTGTTGGGACGGGCTCCGCTCTTCCTAATGAGCAGTACTTC. Translation gives CSVGTGSALPNEQYF.

This clonotype has only a few counts. The chain links TRBV6-6 to TRBJ2-7; D is perhaps TRBD1 or TRBD2 (6 bases each). V was cut by 8 bases and J by 0 bases, with 14 bases left in between. The CDR3 is made up of 14 amino acids. Per germline, CDR1 MNHNY and CDR2 SVGAGI (reference sequence). The CDR3 protein is CASVRSGASYEQYF. The CDR3 bases are TGTGCCAGCGTTCGGTCGGGGGCCTCCTACGAGCAGTACTTC.

The chain is built from TRBV29-1 and TRBJ1-6; tentatively, D is TRBD1 (5 bases). The CDR3 totals 13 residues. From germline, CDR1 is SQVTM and CDR2 ANQGSEA. Deletions cut 3 bases from V and 13 bases from J, with 16 bases between. This chain's CDR3 is CSVEEGSNQPLHF. CDR3 DNA: TGCAGCGTTGAGGAGGGGAGCAATCAGCCCCTCCACTTT.

The chain recombines TRBV6-6 with TRBJ1-4; D ambiguous. The CDR3 totals 12 residues. CDR1 and CDR2 (germline): MNHNY, SVGAGI (reference sequence). V dropped 5 bases and J dropped 8 bases, with 9 bases sitting between them. The CDR3 DNA reads as TGTGCCAGCAGTGGAGGGTGGGAAAAACTGTTTTTT. As protein: CASSGGWEKLFF.

This clonotype was observed at least ten times. A junction boundary mismatches the germline segment, possibly from a read error. This CDR3 reads CASSLVTGSEGNF. The CDR3, as DNA: TGTGCCAGCAGCTTAGTAACAGGGAGTGAGGGGAACTTC. The chain is built from TRBV7-8 and TRBJ2-7; D perhaps matches TRBD1 (6 bases). Germline CDR1 is SGHVS and CDR2 is FQNEAQ. This CDR3 contains 13 residues.

This clonotype was seen ten or more times. The V and J genes are TRBV7-6 and TRBJ2-5, with D hard to call. The germline CDR1 and CDR2 sequences are SGHVS and FNYEAQ. Trimming cost V 2 bases and J 1 base, with 8 bases left between them. The CDR3 has 14 amino acids. This chain's CDR3 is CASSLSQIQETQYF. In nucleotides, the CDR3 is TGTGCCAGCAGCTTATCGCAGATCCAAGAGACCCAGTACTTC. Supplemented by reference TRBV7-6 and TRBJ2-5, the full variable domain reads GAGVSQSPRYKVTKRGQDVALRCDPISGHVSLYWYRQALGQGPEFLTYFNYEAQQDKSGLPNDRFSAERPEGSISTLTIQRTEQRDSAMYRCASSLSQIQETQYFGPGTRLLVL.

This clonotype has only a few counts. V is TRBV7-2 and J is TRBJ1-1; TRBD1 matches 12 bases. The ends lost 5 bases at V and 5 bases at J; junction bases unmatched: 6. The CDR3 is made up of 15 amino acids. Germline loops: CDR1 SGHTA, CDR2 FQGNSA. The CDR3 coding sequence is TGTGCCAGCAGCCCCGGGACAGGGGGCGAAACTGAAGCTTTCTTT. Its protein product is CASSPGTGGETEAFF.

This sequence joins TRBV28 and TRBJ1-1; D is unclear. Germline V gene lookup returns CDR1 MDHEN and CDR2 SYDVKM. CDR3 length: 13 amino acids. Trimming cost V 5 bases and J 0 bases, with 7 bases left between them. This chain's CDR3 is CASSMQVNTEAFF. The CDR3 nucleotides read TGTGCCAGCAGTATGCAGGTGAACACTGAAGCTTTCTTT.

The sample holds many counts of this clonotype. The V and J genes are TRBV5-1 and TRBJ1-3; D is uncertain. The V end was cut by 2 bases, the J end by 3 bases, with 9 bases between. The CDR3 has 14 amino acids. CDR1 and CDR2 (germline): SGHRS, YFSETQ. The CDR3 DNA reads TGCGCCAGCAGCTTTGGGTGGAGTGGAAACACCATATATTTT. This sequence encodes CASSFGWSGNTIYF.

This clonotype was detected ten times or more. The chain joins TRBV20-1 to TRBJ1-1; a possible D gene is TRBD1 (6 bases). The V and J ends lost 4 bases and 5 bases respectively, with 11 bases between them. Germline CDR1 DFQATT, CDR2 SNEGSKA (reference sequence). The CDR3 length is 12 residues. In DNA, the CDR3 is TGCAGTGCTAACCCCACAGGGACTGAAGCTTTCTTT. Protein sequence: CSANPTGTEAFF.

This clonotype has at least ten counts. The J gene is TRBJ1-1, the V gene TRBV7-2; perhaps TRBD1 as D (6 bases). Germline values: CDR1 SGHTA, CDR2 FQGNSA. The V gene lost 4 bases and the J gene lost 8 bases, with 17 bases spanning the gap. CDR3 length equals 14 residues. CDR3 sequence (DNA): TGTGCCAGCAGCTGGAAGGGGGGGGATACGGAAGCTTTCTTT. Protein: CASSWKGGDTEAFF.

The sample holds a few counts of this clonotype. The chain joins TRBV7-2 to TRBJ1-5; D is ambiguous. Germline-derived CDR1 and CDR2 are SGHTA and FQGNSA. The CDR3 has 16 residues. The ends were cut back, 5 bases at V and 3 bases at J, with 17 bases in the middle. In DNA form, the CDR3 reads TGTGCCAGCAGCGTAAGCCGCCAGGCCATCAATCAGCCCCAGCATTTT. It yields the protein CASSVSRQAINQPQHF.

As to this clonotype: Possible read error: a much larger clone is one base away. The chain employs TRBV7-9 and TRBJ1-1; D remains unclear. Trimming took off 1 base at V and 1 base at J, with 7 bases between the two ends. The germline CDR1 and CDR2 sequences are SEHNR and FQNEAQ (reference sequence). The CDR3 is made up of 14 amino acids. In DNA form, the CDR3 reads TGTGCCAGCAGCTTAGGCAGCCCGAACACTGAAGCTTTCTTT. This gives the protein CASSLGSPNTEAFF.

This clonotype was seen a few times. The chain employs TRBV5-1 and TRBJ1-1; maybe TRBD1 (5 bases). This CDR3 region has 15 residues. The ends were cut back, 3 bases at V and 0 bases at J, with 12 bases in the middle. Germline V CDR1 and CDR2: SGHRS, YFSETQ. The CDR3 reads CASSSGGLMNTEAFF. The DNA of the CDR3 is TGCGCCAGCAGCTCCGGGGGACTCATGAACACTGAAGCTTTCTTT.

The gene calls are TRBV29-1 and TRBJ2-3; TRBD2 agrees at 8 bases. V shed 2 bases, J shed 3 bases, and the junction held 7 bases outside the gene matches. The germline gives CDR1 SQVTM, CDR2 ANQGSEA. The CDR3 has 15 amino acids. CDR3 sequence: CSVELRGDNTDTQYF. The CDR3 region has the DNA TGCAGCGTTGAATTGCGGGGGGACAATACAGATACGCAGTATTTT.

This clonotype showed up many times. J is TRBJ2-6 and V is TRBV11-2; TRBD2 is a possible D gene (5 bases). Trimming took off 1 base at V and 0 bases at J, with 7 bases between the two ends. The CDR3 length is 16 residues. Germline CDR1 SGHAT, CDR2 FQNNGV. The CDR3 DNA sequence: TGTGCCAGCAGCTTAGGCGGACTCTCTGGGGCCAACGTCCTGACTTTC. It encodes CASSLGGLSGANVLTF.

This clonotype was recorded at least ten times. The V gene is TRBV5-1, the J gene TRBJ2-6; D may match TRBD1 or TRBD2 (6 bases each). The V gene lost 0 bases and the J gene lost 3 bases, with 13 bases spanning the gap. Per germline, CDR1 SGHRS and CDR2 YFSETQ. The CDR3 is 17 residues long. This CDR3 reads CASSLARGPGGANVLTF. The DNA for the CDR3 is TGCGCCAGCAGCTTGGCCCGGGGGCCCGGTGGGGCCAACGTCCTGACTTTC.

The chain recombines TRBV25-1 with TRBJ1-2; D is unclear. This CDR3 is built from 13 residues. V was cut by 8 bases and J by 4 bases, with 14 bases left in between. Germline CDR1 reads MGHDK; CDR2 reads SYGVNS. The CDR3 DNA is TGTGCCAGCTCTTATAGGAGCGGCTATGGCTACACCTTC. Translation: CASSYRSGYGYTF.